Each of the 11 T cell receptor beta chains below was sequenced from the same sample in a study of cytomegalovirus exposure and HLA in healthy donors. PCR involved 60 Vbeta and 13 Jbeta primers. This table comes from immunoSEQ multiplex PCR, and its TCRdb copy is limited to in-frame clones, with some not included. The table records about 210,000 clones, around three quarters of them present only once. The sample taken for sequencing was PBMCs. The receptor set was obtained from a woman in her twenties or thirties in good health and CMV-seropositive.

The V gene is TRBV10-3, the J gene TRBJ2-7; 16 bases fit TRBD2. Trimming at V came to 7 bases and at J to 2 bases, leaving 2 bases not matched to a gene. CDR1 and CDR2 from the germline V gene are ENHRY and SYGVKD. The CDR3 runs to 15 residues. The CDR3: CAIKGTSGRAYEQYF. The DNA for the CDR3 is TGTGCCATCAAGGGGACTAGCGGGAGGGCCTACGAGCAGTACTTC.

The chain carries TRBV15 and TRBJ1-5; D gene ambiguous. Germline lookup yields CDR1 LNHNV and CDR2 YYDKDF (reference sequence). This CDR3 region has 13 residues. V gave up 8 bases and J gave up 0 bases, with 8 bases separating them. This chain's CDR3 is CATAYSSNQPQHF. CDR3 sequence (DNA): TGTGCCACCGCATACAGTAGCAATCAGCCCCAGCATTTT.

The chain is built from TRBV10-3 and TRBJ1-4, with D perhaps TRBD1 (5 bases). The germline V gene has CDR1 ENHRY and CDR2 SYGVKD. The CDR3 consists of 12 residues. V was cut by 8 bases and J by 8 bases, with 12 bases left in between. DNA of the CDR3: TGTGCCATCGGGGCGGTGAACGAAAAACTGTTTTTT. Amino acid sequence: CAIGAVNEKLFF.

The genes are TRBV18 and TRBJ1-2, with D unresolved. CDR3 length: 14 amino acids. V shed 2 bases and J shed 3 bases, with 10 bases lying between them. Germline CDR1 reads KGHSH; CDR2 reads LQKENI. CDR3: CASSPSIGDYGYTF. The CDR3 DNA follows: TGTGCCAGCTCACCATCGATCGGGGACTATGGCTACACCTTC.

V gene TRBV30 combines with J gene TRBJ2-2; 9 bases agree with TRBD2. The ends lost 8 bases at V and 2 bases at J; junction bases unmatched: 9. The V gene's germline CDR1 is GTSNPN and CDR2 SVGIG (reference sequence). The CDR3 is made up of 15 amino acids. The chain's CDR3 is CARTLAGANTGELFF. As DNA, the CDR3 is TGTGCCAGAACCTTAGCGGGAGCAAACACCGGGGAGCTGTTTTTT.

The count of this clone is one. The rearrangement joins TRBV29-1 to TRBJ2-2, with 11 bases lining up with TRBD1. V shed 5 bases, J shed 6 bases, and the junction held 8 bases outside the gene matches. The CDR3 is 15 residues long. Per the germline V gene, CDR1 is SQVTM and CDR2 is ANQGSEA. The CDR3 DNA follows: TGCAGCGTTTGGGACAGGGGGAGGGACGCCGGGGAGCTGTTTTTT. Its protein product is CSVWDRGRDAGELFF.

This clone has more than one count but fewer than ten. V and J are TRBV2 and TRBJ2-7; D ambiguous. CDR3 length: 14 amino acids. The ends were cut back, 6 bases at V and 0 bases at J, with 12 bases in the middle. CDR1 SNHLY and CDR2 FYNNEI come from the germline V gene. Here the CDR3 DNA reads TGTGCCAGCAGGGAACTTGCGAACTCCTACGAGCAGTACTTC. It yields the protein CASRELANSYEQYF. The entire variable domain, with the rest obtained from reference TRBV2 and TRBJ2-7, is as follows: EPEVTQTPSHQVTQMGQEVILRCVPISNHLYFYWYRQILGQKVEFLVSFYNNEISEKSEIFDDQFSVERPDGSNFTLKIRSTKLEDSAMYFCASRELANSYEQYFGPGTRLTVT.

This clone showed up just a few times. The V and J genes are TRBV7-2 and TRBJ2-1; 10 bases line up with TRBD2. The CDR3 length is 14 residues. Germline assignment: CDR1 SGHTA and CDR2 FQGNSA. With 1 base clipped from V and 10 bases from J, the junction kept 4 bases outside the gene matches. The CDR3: CASSLGGLALEQFF. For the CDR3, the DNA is TGTGCCAGCAGCTTAGGGGGACTAGCGTTAGAGCAGTTCTTC.

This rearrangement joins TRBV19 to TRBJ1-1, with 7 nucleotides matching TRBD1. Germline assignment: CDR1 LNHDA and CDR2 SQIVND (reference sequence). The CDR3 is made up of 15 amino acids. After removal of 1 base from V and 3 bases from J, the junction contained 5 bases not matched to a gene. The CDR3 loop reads CASSIGGQQYTEAFF. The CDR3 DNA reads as TGTGCCAGTAGTATAGGGGGACAGCAATACACTGAAGCTTTCTTT.

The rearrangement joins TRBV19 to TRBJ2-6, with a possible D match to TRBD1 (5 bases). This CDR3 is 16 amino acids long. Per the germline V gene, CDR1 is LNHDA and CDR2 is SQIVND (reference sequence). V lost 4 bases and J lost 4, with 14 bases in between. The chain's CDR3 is CASSNRLGSGANVLTF. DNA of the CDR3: TGTGCCAGTAGTAACAGGTTGGGGTCCGGGGCCAACGTCCTGACTTTC.

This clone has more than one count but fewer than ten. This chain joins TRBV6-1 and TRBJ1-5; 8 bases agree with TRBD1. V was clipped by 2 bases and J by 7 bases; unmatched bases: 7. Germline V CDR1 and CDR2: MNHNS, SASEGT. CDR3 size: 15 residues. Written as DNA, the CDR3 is TGTGCCAGCAGTGAACAACAGGGGGGATCCCAGCCCCAGCATTTT. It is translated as CASSEQQGGSQPQHF.